This T cell receptor (beta chain) was observed in a study of T cell changes during pregnancy in multiple sclerosis. Profiling relied on immunoSEQ multiplex PCR, and the TCRdb table lists in-frame clones only, not all of them. The sample holds some 28,000 clones, roughly 92% seen once. Germline CDR1 SGHTA, CDR2 FQGTGA. Trimming cost V 6 bases and J 8 bases; bases outside gene matches: 11. There are 15 residues in the CDR3. The chain carries TRBV7-3 and TRBJ1-4; 8 bases map to TRBD1. Sequences were derived from CD4+ T cells from peripheral blood mononuclear cells, sampled in the first trimester of pregnancy. This receptor was identified in a female donor with multiple sclerosis, enrolled in a pregnancy study. CDR3 DNA sequence: TGTGCCAGCAGACCTACGACAGGGGTAAGGGAAAAACTGTTTTTT. It translates to CASRPTTGVREKLFF.